The 25 T cell receptor beta chains reported below all come from one sample, sequenced in a study of cytomegalovirus exposure and HLA in healthy donors (TCRdb year 2017). The library was obtained by the immunoSEQ multiplex PCR assay. A mixture of 60 forward primers for TCR Vbeta segments and 13 reverse primers for TCR Jbeta segments was used in the multiplex PCR. The clones in this table, taken by TCRdb from immuneACCESS, are in-frame only. Not every clone is retained; where verified, under half of the shortfall comes from an unresolved V gene, and the cause of the rest is unknown. The sample table contains about 140,000 clones; only one count was recorded for 65% to 80% of them. Approximately 6.2% of the sample rests with the top ten. Sequencing used PBMCs. The source is a man aged 35-49 years in good health and CMV-seropositive.

V gene TRBV10-3 combines with J gene TRBJ1-2; 9 bases line up with TRBD1. Germline lookup yields CDR1 ENHRY and CDR2 SYGVKD. The ends lost 6 bases at V and 7 bases at J; junction bases unmatched: 15. CDR3 length: 16 residues. The CDR3 nucleotides read TGTGCCATCAGCGAGAATTTACAGGGGGCGTCTGGTGGCTACACCTTC. Amino acids: CAISENLQGASGGYTF.

V and J are TRBV10-1 and TRBJ2-7; 8 bases agree with TRBD2. The J segment lost 6 bases and the V segment lost 3 bases, leaving 7 bases of the junction unmatched. CDR1 is WNHNN, CDR2 SYGVQD, per germline (reference sequence). The CDR3 consists of 14 residues. The CDR3 reads CASSEQAGALEQYF. Written as DNA, the CDR3 is TGCGCCAGCAGTGAACAAGCGGGAGCTCTCGAGCAGTACTTC.

The chain links TRBV2 to TRBJ2-5; 8 bases are a match to TRBD1. There are 14 residues in the CDR3. Germline V gene data show CDR1 as SNHLY and CDR2 as FYNNEI. V shed 4 bases, J shed 5 bases, and the junction held 6 bases outside the gene matches. In nucleotides, the CDR3 is TGTGCCAGCAGTGGGAACAGGGGGAGTGAGACCCAGTACTTC. This sequence encodes CASSGNRGSETQYF.

There are a few counts of this clone. Its ends do not fully match the called genes, so a read error is possible. The chain links TRBV7-9 to TRBJ1-3; D not certain. This CDR3 has 12 residues. The germline CDR1 and CDR2 sequences are SEHNR and FQNEAQ (reference sequence). As DNA, the CDR3 is TGTTCCAGCAGAAACCTTCCGGACACCATATATTTT. Translation: CSSRNLPDTIYF.

V gene TRBV20-1 combines with J gene TRBJ1-1; possible D gene TRBD1, 6 bases. From germline, CDR1 is DFQATT and CDR2 SNEGSKA (reference sequence). The CDR3 is made up of 11 amino acids. V lost 2 bases to trimming and J lost 10 bases, with 11 bases between them. CDR3 nucleotide sequence: TGCAGTGCTAGATTACAGGGAGCAGCTTTCTTT. Protein: CSARLQGAAFF.

The chain carries TRBV19 and TRBJ2-1, with 12 bases aligning to TRBD2. V was clipped by 2 bases and J by 8 bases; unmatched bases: 4. The CDR3 length is 15 residues. The germline V gene has CDR1 LNHDA and CDR2 SQIVND (reference sequence). Here the CDR3 DNA reads TGTGCCAGTAGTATACTAGCGGGAGGGCCCGATGAGCAGTTCTTC. As protein: CASSILAGGPDEQFF.

The genes are TRBV19 and TRBJ1-1; D is perhaps TRBD1 (6 bases). V lost 4 bases and J 1 base, leaving 13 bases between the germline ends. CDR1 and CDR2 (germline): LNHDA, SQIVND (reference sequence). This CDR3 is built from 15 residues. The CDR3 loop reads CASSNTGGANTEAFF. CDR3 nucleotides: TGTGCCAGTAGTAACACCGGGGGGGCGAACACTGAAGCTTTCTTT.

This clone was seen once. V and J are TRBV10-3 and TRBJ2-5; 7 positions match TRBD1. Germline CDR1 and CDR2: ENHRY and SYGVKD. This CDR3 comprises 17 residues. V shed 1 base and J 3 bases; nucleotides not matched to a gene: 11. The CDR3 here is CAISEYSTGYGEETQYF. The DNA of the CDR3 is TGTGCCATCAGTGAGTATTCGACAGGGTACGGAGAAGAGACCCAGTACTTC.

This chain uses TRBV28 with TRBJ2-1; no definite D call. Germline V CDR1 and CDR2: MDHEN, SYDVKM. V dropped 8 bases and J dropped 3 bases, with 8 bases sitting between them. This CDR3 has 12 amino acids. CDR3 sequence (DNA): TGTGCCAGCTGGCACAGCTACAATGAGCAGTTCTTC. It specifies CASWHSYNEQFF. Drawing the rest from reference TRBV28 and TRBJ2-1, the complete variable domain is DVKVTQSSRYLVKRTGEKVFLECVQDMDHENMFWYRQDPGLGLRLIYFSYDVKMKEKGDIPEGYSVSREKKERFSLILESASTNQTSMYLCASWHSYNEQFFGPGTRLTVL.

The V call is TRBV7-6, the J call TRBJ2-1; D is perhaps TRBD2 (6 bases). V dropped 0 bases and J dropped 6 bases, with 9 bases sitting between them. Looked up from germline, CDR1 is SGHVS and CDR2 is FNYEAQ. The CDR3 runs to 14 residues. The CDR3 loop reads CASSLASSGNEQFF. The CDR3 nucleotides are TGTGCCAGCAGCTTAGCAAGTAGCGGCAATGAGCAGTTCTTC.

This sequence joins TRBV28 and TRBJ2-1; D possibly corresponds to TRBD2 (6 bases). The CDR3 contains 15 residues. Germline CDR1 reads MDHEN; CDR2 reads SYDVKM. The V and J ends lost 5 bases and 2 bases respectively, with 13 bases between them. Here the CDR3 DNA reads TGTGCCAGCAGTGGGGACTCCGGAACCTACAATGAGCAGTTCTTC. Protein product: CASSGDSGTYNEQFF.

The chain carries TRBV19 and TRBJ1-1; no definite D call. There are 14 residues in the CDR3. Germline-derived CDR1 and CDR2 are LNHDA and SQIVND (reference sequence). V dropped 0 bases and J dropped 5 bases, with 10 bases sitting between them. CDR3 coding DNA: TGTGCCAGTAGTATAGAGGGCTCCGAGACTGAAGCTTTCTTT. This codes for CASSIEGSETEAFF.

This clone turned up a few times. The rearrangement joins TRBV27 to TRBJ1-1; D may be TRBD1 (6 bases). Trimming stripped 7 bases from V and 5 bases from J, with 17 bases between. This CDR3 comprises 14 residues. Germline V CDR1 and CDR2: MNHEY, SMNVEV (reference sequence). DNA of the CDR3: TGTGCCAGCACCACCGGTTGGGGGCAAACTGAAGCTTTCTTT. This sequence encodes CASTTGWGQTEAFF.

The chain recombines TRBV5-1 with TRBJ2-2; D possibly corresponds to TRBD2 (5 bases). Germline CDR1 is SGHRS and CDR2 is YFSETQ. Trimming took 4 bases from V and 7 from J, leaving 11 bases between them. CDR3 size: 13 residues. The CDR3 region has the DNA TGCGCCAGCAGCCGGGATTTGGGCGGGGAGCTGTTTTTT. Translating it yields CASSRDLGGELFF.

In nucleotides, the CDR3 is TGTGCCAGCAGCCACAGGCGGTTGTATGGCTACACCTTC. Its translation: CASSHRRLYGYTF. This chain joins TRBV5-6 and TRBJ1-2, with D possibly being TRBD1 (5 bases). V was clipped by 4 bases and J by 5 bases, with 12 bases between them. This CDR3 spans 13 amino acids. CDR1 is SGHDT and CDR2 is YYEEEE in the germline V gene.

The chain joins TRBV6-1 to TRBJ1-5; D is undetermined. CDR1 is MNHNS, CDR2 SASEGT, per germline. The CDR3 runs to 13 residues. The V end lost 5 bases, the J end lost 5 bases, and 10 bases lay between the germline ends. CDR3 region: CASSSSVDQPQHF. CDR3 nucleotides: TGTGCCAGCAGTTCCTCTGTAGATCAGCCCCAGCATTTT.

The chain recombines TRBV7-6 with TRBJ2-3, with a tentative D call TRBD2 (6 bases). V was cut by 0 bases and J by 4 bases, with 11 bases left in between. Germline V CDR1 and CDR2: SGHVS, FNYEAQ. This CDR3 spans 15 amino acids. The CDR3 spells CASSLAGGSSDTQYF. The CDR3 nucleotides are TGTGCCAGCAGCTTAGCGGGAGGTTCCTCAGATACGCAGTATTTT.

V and J are TRBV9 and TRBJ1-1, with D unresolved. CDR1 and CDR2 from the germline V gene are SGDLS and YYNGEE. The length of the CDR3 is 13 residues. V lost 3 bases to trimming and J lost 0 bases, with 6 bases between them. CDR3 DNA sequence: TGTGCCAGCAGCGACGAGATGAACACTGAAGCTTTCTTT. Translating it yields CASSDEMNTEAFF.

The chain links TRBV19 to TRBJ2-1, with unresolved D. The CDR3 contains 13 residues. Germline V lookup: CDR1 LNHDA, CDR2 SQIVND (reference sequence). V was trimmed by 3 bases and J by 2 bases, leaving 5 bases between them. As DNA, the CDR3 is TGTGCCAGTAGTATCCAGGCCTACAATGAGCAGTTCTTC. It specifies CASSIQAYNEQFF. Variable domain in full (rest from reference TRBV19 and TRBJ2-1): DGGITQSPKYLFRKEGQNVTLSCEQNLNHDAMYWYRQDPGQGLRLIYYSQIVNDFQKGDIAEGYSVSREKKESFPLTVTSAQKNPTAFYLCASSIQAYNEQFFGPGTRLTVL.

The V call is TRBV20-1, the J call TRBJ1-4, with no clear D. Trimming left V 6 bases short and J 8 bases short, with 10 bases between. Germline CDR1 DFQATT, CDR2 SNEGSKA (reference sequence). The length of the CDR3 is 11 residues. CDR3 residues: CSAPGVEKLFF. CDR3 DNA sequence: TGCAGTGCCCCGGGAGTCGAAAAACTGTTTTTT.

This clone was recorded a few times. The CDR3 DNA reads TGCGCCAGCAGCACGGGGTCCAGCGGGGTAGATACGCAGTATTTT. Amino acids: CASSTGSSGVDTQYF. The J gene is TRBJ2-3, the V gene TRBV5-1; 7 bases are a match to TRBD2. After removal of 4 bases from V and 5 bases from J, the junction contained 10 bases not matched to a gene. The germline CDR1 and CDR2 sequences are SGHRS and YFSETQ. The CDR3 totals 15 residues.

The chain recombines TRBV4-1 with TRBJ2-7; TRBD2 matches 9 bases. After removal of 3 bases from V and 3 bases from J, the junction contained 6 bases not matched to a gene. CDR1 is MGHRA, CDR2 YSYEKL, per germline. There are 15 residues in the CDR3. CDR3 amino acids: CASSQGTSRFYEQYF. In nucleotides, the CDR3 is TGCGCCAGCAGCCAGGGGACTAGCAGATTCTACGAGCAGTACTTC.

Only one count was recorded for this clone. This chain connects TRBV27 to TRBJ1-1, with 7 bases aligning to TRBD1. This CDR3 region has 15 residues. The V gene's germline CDR1 is MNHEY and CDR2 SMNVEV (reference sequence). V trimming: 5 bases; J trimming: 0 bases; junction bases outside the gene matches: 6. CDR3 loop: CASSITTGLNTEAFF. As DNA, the CDR3 is TGTGCCAGCAGTATTACGACAGGGTTGAACACTGAAGCTTTCTTT.

The chain uses TRBV4-1 and TRBJ2-7; D may be TRBD1 (8 bases). This CDR3 has 14 residues. V was clipped by 3 bases and J by 5 bases, with 14 bases between them. Germline V gene lookup returns CDR1 MGHRA and CDR2 YSYEKL. CDR3 coding DNA: TGCGCCAGCAGCCACGGACAGGGAGGGAACGAGCAGTACTTC. Translation: CASSHGQGGNEQYF.

The chain recombines TRBV28 with TRBJ1-4; D is undetermined. The ends were cut back, 6 bases at V and 7 bases at J, with 18 bases in the middle. This CDR3 contains 15 residues. CDR1 is MDHEN and CDR2 is SYDVKM in the germline V gene. The CDR3 DNA sequence: TGTGCCAGCAGCGCCCCTGAGGCTCTCTCTGAAAAACTGTTTTTT. Protein product: CASSAPEALSEKLFF.